This T cell receptor beta chain was identified during a study of T cell changes during pregnancy in multiple sclerosis. Germline V gene data show CDR1 as SGHDT and CDR2 as YYEEEE. Trimming removed 4 bases from V and 3 bases from J, with 11 bases in between. The CDR3 contains 13 residues. Profiling relied on immunoSEQ multiplex PCR, and the TCRdb table lists in-frame clones only, not all of them. The table records 45,000 to 60,000 clones, around 92% of them present only once. This TCR came from a female donor in good health, enrolled as a control in a pregnancy study. The V gene is TRBV5-6, the J gene TRBJ2-7, with D hard to call. Specimen: peripheral blood, collected after pregnancy. The CDR3 nucleotides read TGTGCCAGCAGCGTCCGACGGGTCTACGAGCAGTACTTC. It codes for CASSVRRVYEQYF.